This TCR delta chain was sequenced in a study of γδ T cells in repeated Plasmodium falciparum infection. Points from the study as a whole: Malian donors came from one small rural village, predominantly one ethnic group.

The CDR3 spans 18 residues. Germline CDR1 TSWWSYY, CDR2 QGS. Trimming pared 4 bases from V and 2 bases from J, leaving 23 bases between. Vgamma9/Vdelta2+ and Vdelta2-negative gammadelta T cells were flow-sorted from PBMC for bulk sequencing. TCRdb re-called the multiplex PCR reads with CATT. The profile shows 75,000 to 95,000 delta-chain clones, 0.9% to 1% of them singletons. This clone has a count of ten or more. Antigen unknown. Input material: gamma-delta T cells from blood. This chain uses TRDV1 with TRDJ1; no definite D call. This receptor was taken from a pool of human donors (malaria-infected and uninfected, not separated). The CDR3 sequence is CALGGSRRGHEGTDKLIF. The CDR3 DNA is TGTGCTCTTGGGGGATCCCGTAGAGGTCACGAGGGGACCGATAAACTCATCTTT.